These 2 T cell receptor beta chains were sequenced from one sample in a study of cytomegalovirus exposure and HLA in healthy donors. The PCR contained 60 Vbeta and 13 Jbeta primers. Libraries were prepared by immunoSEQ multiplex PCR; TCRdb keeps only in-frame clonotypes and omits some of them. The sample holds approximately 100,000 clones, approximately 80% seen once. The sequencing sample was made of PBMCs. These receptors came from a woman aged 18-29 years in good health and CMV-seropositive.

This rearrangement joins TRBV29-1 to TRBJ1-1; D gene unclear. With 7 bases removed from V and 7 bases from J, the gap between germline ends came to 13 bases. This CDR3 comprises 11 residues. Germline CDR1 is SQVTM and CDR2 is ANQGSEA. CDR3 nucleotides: TGCAGCGCCGCTGAGGGAGGTGAAGCTTTCTTT. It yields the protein CSAAEGGEAFF. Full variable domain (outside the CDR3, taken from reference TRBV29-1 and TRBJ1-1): SAVISQKPSRDICQRGTSLTIQCQVDSQVTMMFWYRQQPGQSLTLIATANQGSEATYESGFVIDKFPISRPNLTFSTLTVSNMSPEDSSIYLCSAAEGGEAFFGQGTRLTVV.

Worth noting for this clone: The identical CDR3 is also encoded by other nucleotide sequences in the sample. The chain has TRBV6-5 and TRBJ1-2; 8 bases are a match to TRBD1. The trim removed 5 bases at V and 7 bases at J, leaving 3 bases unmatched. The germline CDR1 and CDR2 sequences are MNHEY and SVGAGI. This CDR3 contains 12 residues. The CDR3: CASSRDRGGYTF. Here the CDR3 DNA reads TGTGCCAGCAGTCGAGACAGGGGTGGCTACACCTTC.